The sequence of this T cell receptor (beta chain) was determined in a study of OX40 agonist ivuxolimab in advanced cancers. The overall study: Prior checkpoint blockade (anti-PD-1, anti-PD-L1 or anti-CTLA-4) was permitted; around 39% had it. In three patients, partial responses were observed, one with hepatocellular carcinoma and two with cutaneous melanoma.

This clone was seen only once. The antigen is unknown. General observations from the study: Average numbers of expanded clones were greater in CD8+ T cells than in CD4+.

Generated by immunoSEQ multiplex PCR, the TCRdb table keeps only in-frame clones and is missing some. Of tens of thousands of clones listed, 70% to 90% are singletons. This receptor was identified in an adult with an advanced solid tumor such as melanoma, head and neck, liver or kidney cancer. Material: CD4+ or CD8+ T cells sorted from blood, obtained in a trial of the OX40 agonist ivuxolimab.

The CDR3 sequence: CAWSVLKPYGYTF. Written as DNA, the CDR3 is TGTGCCTGGAGTGTACTGAAGCCCTATGGCTACACCTTC. V and J are TRBV30 and TRBJ1-2; no clear D. The CDR3 has 13 amino acids. The germline V and J ends were trimmed by 0 bases and 4 bases, with 9 bases remaining between them. The germline V gene encodes CDR1 GTSNPN and CDR2 SVGIG (reference sequence).